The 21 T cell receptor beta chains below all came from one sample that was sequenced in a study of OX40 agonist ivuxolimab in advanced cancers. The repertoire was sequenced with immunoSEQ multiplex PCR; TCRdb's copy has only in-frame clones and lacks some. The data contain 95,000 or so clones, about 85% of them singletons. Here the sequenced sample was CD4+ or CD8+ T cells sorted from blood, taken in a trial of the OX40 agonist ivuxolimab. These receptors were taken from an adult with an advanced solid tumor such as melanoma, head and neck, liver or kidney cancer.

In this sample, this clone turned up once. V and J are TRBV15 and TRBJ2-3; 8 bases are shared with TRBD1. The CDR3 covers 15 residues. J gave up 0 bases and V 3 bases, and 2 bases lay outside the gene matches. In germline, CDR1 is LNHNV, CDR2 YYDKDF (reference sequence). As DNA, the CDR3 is TGTGCCACCAGCAGGGACAGGGAGAGCACAGATACGCAGTATTTT. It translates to CATSRDRESTDTQYF.

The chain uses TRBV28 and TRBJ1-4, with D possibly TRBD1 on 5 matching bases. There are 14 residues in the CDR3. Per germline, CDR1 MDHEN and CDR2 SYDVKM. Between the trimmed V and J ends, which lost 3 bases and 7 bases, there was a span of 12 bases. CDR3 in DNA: TGTGCCAGCAGTTTTGGGTTGGGGGGTGAAAAACTGTTTTTT. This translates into CASSFGLGGEKLFF.

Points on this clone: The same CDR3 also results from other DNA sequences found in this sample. CDR3 in DNA: TGTGCCAGCAGCCCAGTGGGTTCTTCTGGGGCCAACGTCCTGACTTTC. Amino acids: CASSPVGSSGANVLTF. The gene calls are TRBV7-2 and TRBJ2-6; D is unclear. The V gene's germline CDR1 is SGHTA and CDR2 FQGNSA. The CDR3 is 16 amino acids. V was trimmed by 5 bases and J by 1 base, leaving 12 bases between them.

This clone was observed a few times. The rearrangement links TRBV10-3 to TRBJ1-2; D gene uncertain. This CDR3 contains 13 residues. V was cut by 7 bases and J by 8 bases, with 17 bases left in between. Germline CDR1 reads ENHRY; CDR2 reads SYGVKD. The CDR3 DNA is TGTGCCATCACCAGCATCTCTGAGTCGGGCTACACCTTC. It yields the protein CAITSISESGYTF.

The CDR3 DNA is TGTGCCAGCAGCGTGTCGAGGGGGCCAGCAGATACGCAGTATTTT. The encoded protein is CASSVSRGPADTQYF. The chain has TRBV9 and TRBJ2-3; 7 bases align to TRBD1. V lost 2 bases, J lost 4 bases, and 7 bases stayed unmatched. Germline V gene lookup returns CDR1 SGDLS and CDR2 YYNGEE. The CDR3 extends over 15 amino acids. Combining the CDR3 with reference TRBV9 and TRBJ2-3 gives the whole variable domain DSGVTQTPKHLITATGQRVTLRCSPRSGDLSVYWYQQSLDQGLQFLIQYYNGEERAKGNILERFSAQQFPDLHSELNLSSLELGDSALYFCASSVSRGPADTQYFGPGTRLTVL.

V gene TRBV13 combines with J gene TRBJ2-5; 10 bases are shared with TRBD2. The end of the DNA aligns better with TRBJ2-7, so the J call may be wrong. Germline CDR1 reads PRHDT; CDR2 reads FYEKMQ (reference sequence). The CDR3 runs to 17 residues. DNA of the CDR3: TGTGCCAGCAGCTTAGGGACCGCTAGCGGGAGTTCCTACGAGCAGTACTTC. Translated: CASSLGTASGSSYEQYF.

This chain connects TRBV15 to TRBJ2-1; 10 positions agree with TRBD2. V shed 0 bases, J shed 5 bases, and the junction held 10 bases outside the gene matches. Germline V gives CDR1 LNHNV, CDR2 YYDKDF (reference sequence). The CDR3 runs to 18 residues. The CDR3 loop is CATSRDIVTLAGDNEQFF. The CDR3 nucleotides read TGTGCCACCAGCAGAGATATAGTAACGCTAGCGGGAGACAATGAGCAGTTCTTC.

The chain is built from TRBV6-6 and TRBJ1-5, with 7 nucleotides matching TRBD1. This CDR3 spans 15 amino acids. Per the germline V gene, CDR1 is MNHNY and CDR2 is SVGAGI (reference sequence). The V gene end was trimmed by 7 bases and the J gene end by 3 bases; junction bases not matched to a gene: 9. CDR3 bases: TGTGCCAGCAACCTCTCACAGGGGAACAATCAGCCCCAGCATTTT. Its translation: CASNLSQGNNQPQHF.

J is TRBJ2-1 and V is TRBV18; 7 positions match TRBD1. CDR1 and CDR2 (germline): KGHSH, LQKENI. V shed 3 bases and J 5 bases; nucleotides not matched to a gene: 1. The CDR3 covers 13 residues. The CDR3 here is CASSPGQDNEQFF. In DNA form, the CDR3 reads TGTGCCAGCTCACCCGGACAGGACAATGAGCAGTTCTTC.

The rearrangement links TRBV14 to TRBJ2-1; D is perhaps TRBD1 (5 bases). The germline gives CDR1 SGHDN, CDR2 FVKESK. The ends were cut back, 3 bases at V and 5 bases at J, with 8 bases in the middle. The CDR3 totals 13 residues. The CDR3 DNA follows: TGTGCCAGCAGCCATGGACAAAACAATGAGCAGTTCTTC. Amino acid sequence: CASSHGQNNEQFF.

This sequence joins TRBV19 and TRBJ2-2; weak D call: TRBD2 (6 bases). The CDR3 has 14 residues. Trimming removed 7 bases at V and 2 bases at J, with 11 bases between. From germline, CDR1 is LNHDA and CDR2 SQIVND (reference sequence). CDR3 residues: CASTPGLNTGELFF. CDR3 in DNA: TGTGCCAGTACACCGGGACTCAACACCGGGGAGCTGTTTTTT.

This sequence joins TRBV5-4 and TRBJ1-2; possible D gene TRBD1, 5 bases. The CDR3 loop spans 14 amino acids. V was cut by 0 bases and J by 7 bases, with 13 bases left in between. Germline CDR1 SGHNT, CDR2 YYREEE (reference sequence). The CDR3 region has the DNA TGTGCCAGCAGCTTGGGCCCAACAGGCCGTGGCTACACCTTC. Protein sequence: CASSLGPTGRGYTF.

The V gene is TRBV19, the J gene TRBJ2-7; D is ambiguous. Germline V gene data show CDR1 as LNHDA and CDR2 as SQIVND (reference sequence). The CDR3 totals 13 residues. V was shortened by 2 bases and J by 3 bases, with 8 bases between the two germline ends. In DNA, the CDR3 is TGTGCCAGTAGTATAACGACAAGCTACGAGCAGTACTTC. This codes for CASSITTSYEQYF.

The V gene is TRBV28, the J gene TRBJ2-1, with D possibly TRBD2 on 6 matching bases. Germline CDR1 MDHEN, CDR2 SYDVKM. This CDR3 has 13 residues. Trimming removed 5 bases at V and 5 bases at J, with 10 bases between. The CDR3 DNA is TGTGCCAGCAGTGAGACTAGTAACAATGAGCAGTTCTTC. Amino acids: CASSETSNNEQFF.

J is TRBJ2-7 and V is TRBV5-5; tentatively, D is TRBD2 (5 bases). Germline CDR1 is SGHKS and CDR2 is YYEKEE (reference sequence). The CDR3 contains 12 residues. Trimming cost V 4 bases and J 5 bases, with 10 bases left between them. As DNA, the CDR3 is TGTGCCAGCAGCGCGGGCGGAAACGAGCAGTACTTC. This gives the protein CASSAGGNEQYF.

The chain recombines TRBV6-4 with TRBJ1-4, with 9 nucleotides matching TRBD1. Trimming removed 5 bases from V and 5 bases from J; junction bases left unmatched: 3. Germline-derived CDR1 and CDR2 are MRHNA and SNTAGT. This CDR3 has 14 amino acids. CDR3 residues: CASSPGTGNEKLFF. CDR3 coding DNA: TGTGCCAGCAGTCCCGGGACAGGGAATGAAAAACTGTTTTTT.

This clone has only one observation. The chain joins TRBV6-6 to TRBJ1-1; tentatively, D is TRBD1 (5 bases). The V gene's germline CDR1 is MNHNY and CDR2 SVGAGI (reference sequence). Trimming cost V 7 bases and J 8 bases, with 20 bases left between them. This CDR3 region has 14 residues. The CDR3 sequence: CASTPPGTPPEAFF. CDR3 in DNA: TGTGCCAGCACCCCCCCCGGGACCCCGCCCGAAGCTTTCTTT.

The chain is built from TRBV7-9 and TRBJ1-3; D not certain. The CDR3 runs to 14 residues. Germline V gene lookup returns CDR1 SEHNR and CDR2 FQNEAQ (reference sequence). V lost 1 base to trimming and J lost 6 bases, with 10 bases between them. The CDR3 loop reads CASSLGWTENTIYF. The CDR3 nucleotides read TGTGCCAGCAGCTTAGGCTGGACGGAAAACACCATATATTTT.

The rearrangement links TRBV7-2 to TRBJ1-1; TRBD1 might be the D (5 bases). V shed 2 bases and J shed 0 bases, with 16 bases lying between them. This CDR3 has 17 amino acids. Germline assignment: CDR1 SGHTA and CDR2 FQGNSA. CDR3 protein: CASSLTSSGLVNTEAFF. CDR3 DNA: TGTGCCAGCAGCTTAACGTCGTCGGGGCTAGTGAACACTGAAGCTTTCTTT. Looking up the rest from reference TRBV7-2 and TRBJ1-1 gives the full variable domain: GAGVSQSPSNKVTEKGKDVELRCDPISGHTALYWYRQSLGQGLEFLIYFQGNSAPDKSGLPSDRFSAERTGGSVSTLTIQRTQQEDSAVYLCASSLTSSGLVNTEAFFGQGTRLTVV.

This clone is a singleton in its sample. DNA of the CDR3: TGTGCCAGCAGATACGGACAGGGACAGCCCCAGCATTTT. This translates into CASRYGQGQPQHF. This chain links TRBV11-2 with TRBJ1-5, with 8 positions matching TRBD1. The V gene end was trimmed by 6 bases and the J gene end by 7 bases; junction bases not matched to a gene: 5. This CDR3 is 13 amino acids long. The germline gives CDR1 SGHAT, CDR2 FQNNGV.

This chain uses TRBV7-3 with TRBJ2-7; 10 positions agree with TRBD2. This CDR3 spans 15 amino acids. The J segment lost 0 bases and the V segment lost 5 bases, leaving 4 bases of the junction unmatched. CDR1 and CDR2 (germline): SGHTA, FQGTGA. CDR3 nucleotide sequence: TGTGCCAGCAGCATCTCTAGCGGGAGCTCCTACGAGCAGTACTTC. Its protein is CASSISSGSSYEQYF.